The rows below give T cell receptor beta chains drawn from one sample of a study of identical twins. From the 5' RACE reads, TCRdb called clonotypes with MiXCR, one entry per CDR3 protein. This repertoire shows about 340,000 distinct CDR3 sequences, over 9% found once; its top ten account for 7.2%. These data were likewise used in another study, on yellow fever vaccine responses in identical twins.

Sequencing was performed on CD8+ T cells sorted from blood. All receptors come from a woman between 18 and 29 years old in good health. Both conserved end residues are part of each CDR3. The order of the fields is J gene, V gene, D gene, CDR3 length, clone size, CDR3 DNA, CDR3 protein. A D gene is named only where the DNA matches it firmly. Rows may omit the clone size; those that give it use once, few, many or a size class.

>TRBJ1-5|TRBV4-1|TRBD1|20|NA
TGTGCCATCGGCCTGGCTCTCAACCCGGGACAGGGGAAAAGCAATCAGCCCCAGCATTTT
CAIGLALNPGQGKSNQPQHF
>TRBJ1-4|TRBV12-3/TRBV12-4|TRBD1|14|many
TGTGCCAGCAGTTTAGGCGGGACAGATGAAAAACTGTTTTTT
CASSLGGTDEKLFF
>TRBJ2-7|TRBV12-5|TRBD2|15|NA
TGTGCTAGTGGTTTGACTAGCGGGAGGGCCTACGAGCAGTACTTC
CASGLTSGRAYEQYF
>TRBJ2-3|TRBV27|TRBD2|14|few
TGTGCCAGCAGTCGGGGGGTCGGCACAGATACGCAGTATTTT
CASSRGVGTDTQYF
>TRBJ2-7|TRBV2|NA|12|few
TGTGCCAGCAGTGGGCGAGCGCTCGAGCAGTACTTC
CASSGRALEQYF
>TRBJ2-1|TRBV4-1|NA|17|many
TGCGCCAGCAGCCAAGCTCGGATACTAGCTTCCCACAATGAGCAGTTCTTC
CASSQARILASHNEQFF
>TRBJ2-3|TRBV12-3/TRBV12-4|NA|17|many
TGTGCCAGCAGTTTAGCGCGTGGTAACCTTGGCGCAGATACGCAGTATTTT
CASSLARGNLGADTQYF
>TRBJ2-7|TRBV5-8|NA|13|NA
TGTGCCAGCCTAGGACAGAACTCCTACGAGCAGTACTTC
CASLGQNSYEQYF
>TRBJ2-7|TRBV2|NA|14|few
TGTGCCAGCAGTGATAGGGGGAGCTCCTACGAGCAGTACTTC
CASSDRGSSYEQYF
>TRBJ2-7|TRBV5-1|TRBD1|13|few
TGCGCCAGCAGGGCGGACAGGTTCTACGAGCAGTACTTC
CASRADRFYEQYF
>TRBJ1-5|TRBV7-9|NA|16|NA
TGTGCCAGCAGCTTAGATTACAGCTCTAGCAATCAGCCCCAGCATTTT
CASSLDYSSSNQPQHF
>TRBJ2-3|TRBV28|TRBD1|17|NA
TGTGCCAGCAGTTTCCTCCCGGGACAGGGGACCACAGATACGCAGTATTTT
CASSFLPGQGTTDTQYF
>TRBJ2-5|TRBV20-1|NA|15|many
TGCAGTGCTAGAGATCCACTCCGCGACCTAGAGACCCAGTACTTC
CSARDPLRDLETQYF
>TRBJ2-1|TRBV3-1|TRBD2|20|few
TGTGCCAGCAGCCCAAATGGTAGCGGGGCCTCCCCCCCCCCTACATATGAGCAGTTCTTC
CASSPNGSGASPPPTYEQFF
>TRBJ2-1|TRBV12-5|NA|11|many
TGTGCTAGTGGTTTTCACCATGAGCAGTTCTTC
CASGFHHEQFF
>TRBJ2-7|TRBV4-1|NA|15|NA
TGCGCCAGCAGCCAAGACTGGTCAGGGGCCCTCGAGCAGTACTTC
CASSQDWSGALEQYF
>TRBJ2-1|TRBV6-5|TRBD1|12|NA
TGTGCCAGCAGCCCGACAGGGCTTGAGCAGTTCTTC
CASSPTGLEQFF
>TRBJ2-3|TRBV5-1|TRBD2|15|NA
TGCGCCAGCAGCTCATCCGGGGGGGGCTCGGATACGCAGTATTTT
CASSSSGGGSDTQYF